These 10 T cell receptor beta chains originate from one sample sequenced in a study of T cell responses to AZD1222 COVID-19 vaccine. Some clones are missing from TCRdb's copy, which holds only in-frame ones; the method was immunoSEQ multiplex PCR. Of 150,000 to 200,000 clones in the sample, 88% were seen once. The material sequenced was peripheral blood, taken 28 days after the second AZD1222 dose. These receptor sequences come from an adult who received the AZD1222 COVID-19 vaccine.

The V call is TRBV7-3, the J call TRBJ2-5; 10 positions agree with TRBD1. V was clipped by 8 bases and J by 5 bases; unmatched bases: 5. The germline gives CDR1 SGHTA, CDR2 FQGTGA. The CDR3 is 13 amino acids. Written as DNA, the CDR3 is TGTGCCAGCGGACAGGGGGTTGGGGAGACCCAGTACTTC. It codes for CASGQGVGETQYF.

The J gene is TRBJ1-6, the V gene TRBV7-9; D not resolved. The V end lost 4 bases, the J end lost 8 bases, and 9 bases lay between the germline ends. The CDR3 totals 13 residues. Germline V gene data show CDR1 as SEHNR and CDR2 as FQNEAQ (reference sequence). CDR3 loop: CASSSTSYSPLHF. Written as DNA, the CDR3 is TGTGCCAGCAGCTCCACCTCGTATTCACCCCTCCACTTT.

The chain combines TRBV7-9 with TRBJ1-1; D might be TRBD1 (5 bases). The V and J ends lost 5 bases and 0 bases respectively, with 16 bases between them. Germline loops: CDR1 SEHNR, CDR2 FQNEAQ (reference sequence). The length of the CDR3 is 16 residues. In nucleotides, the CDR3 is TGTGCCAGCAGCCCAGGGAGTTTTGCGATGAACACTGAAGCTTTCTTT. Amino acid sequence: CASSPGSFAMNTEAFF.

CDR3 bases: TGTGCCAGCAGCTCAAGGGGGACTAGCGGTCCCACAGATACGCAGTATTTT. Protein: CASSSRGTSGPTDTQYF. The V and J genes are TRBV3-1 (or the pseudogene TRBV3-2) and TRBJ2-3; the match to TRBD2 covers 11 bases. V shed 5 bases, J shed 2 bases, and the junction held 9 bases outside the gene matches. CDR3 length: 17 residues. CDR1 and CDR2 (germline): LGHDT, YNNKEL (reference sequence).

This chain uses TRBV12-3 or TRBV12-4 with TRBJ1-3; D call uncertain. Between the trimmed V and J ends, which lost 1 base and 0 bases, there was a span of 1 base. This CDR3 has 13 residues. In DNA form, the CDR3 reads TGTGCCAGCAGTTTAGTCTCTGGAAACACCATATATTTT. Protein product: CASSLVSGNTIYF.

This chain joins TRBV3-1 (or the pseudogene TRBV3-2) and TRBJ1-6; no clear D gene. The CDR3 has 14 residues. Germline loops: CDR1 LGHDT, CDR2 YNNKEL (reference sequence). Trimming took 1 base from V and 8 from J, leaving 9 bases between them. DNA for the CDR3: TGTGCCAGCAGCCAAGTTCAAGGCGATTCACCCCTCCACTTT. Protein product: CASSQVQGDSPLHF.

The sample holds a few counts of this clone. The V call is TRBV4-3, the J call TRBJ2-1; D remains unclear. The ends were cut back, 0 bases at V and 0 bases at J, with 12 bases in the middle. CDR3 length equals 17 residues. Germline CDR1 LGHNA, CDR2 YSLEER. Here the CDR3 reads CASSQDRGQDSYNEQFF. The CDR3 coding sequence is TGCGCCAGCAGCCAAGATCGTGGTCAGGACTCCTACAATGAGCAGTTCTTC.

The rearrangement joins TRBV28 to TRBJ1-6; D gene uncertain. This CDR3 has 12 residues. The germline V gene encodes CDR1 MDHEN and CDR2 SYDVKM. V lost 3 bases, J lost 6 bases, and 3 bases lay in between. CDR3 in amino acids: CASSFGNSPLHF. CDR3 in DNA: TGTGCCAGCAGTTTTGGTAATTCACCCCTCCACTTT.

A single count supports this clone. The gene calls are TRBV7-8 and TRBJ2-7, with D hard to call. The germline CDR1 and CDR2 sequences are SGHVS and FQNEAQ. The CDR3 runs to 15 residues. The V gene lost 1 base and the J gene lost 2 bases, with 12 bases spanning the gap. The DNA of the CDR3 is TGTGCCAGCAGCTTAGGGTTGCGCCTGGCCTACGAGCAGTACTTC. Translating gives CASSLGLRLAYEQYF.

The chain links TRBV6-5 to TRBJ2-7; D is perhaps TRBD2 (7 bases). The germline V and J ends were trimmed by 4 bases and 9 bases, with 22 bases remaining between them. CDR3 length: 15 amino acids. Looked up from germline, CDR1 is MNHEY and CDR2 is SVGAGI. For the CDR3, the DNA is TGTGCCAGCAGTTCTCCGAGGAGGGATGCGGGGGCGCAGTACTTC. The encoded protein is CASSSPRRDAGAQYF.